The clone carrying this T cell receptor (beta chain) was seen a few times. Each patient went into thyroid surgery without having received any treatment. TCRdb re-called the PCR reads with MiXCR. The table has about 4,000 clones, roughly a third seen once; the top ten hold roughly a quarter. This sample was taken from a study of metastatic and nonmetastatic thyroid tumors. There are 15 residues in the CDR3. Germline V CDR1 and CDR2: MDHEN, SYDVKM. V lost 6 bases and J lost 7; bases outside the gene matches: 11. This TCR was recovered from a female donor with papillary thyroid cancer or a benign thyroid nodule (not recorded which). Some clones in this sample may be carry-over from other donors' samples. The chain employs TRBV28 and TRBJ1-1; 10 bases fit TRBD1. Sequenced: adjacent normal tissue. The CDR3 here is CASSHRSTGGREAFF. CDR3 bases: TGTGCCAGCAGCCACCGATCGACAGGGGGCCGTGAAGCTTTCTTT.